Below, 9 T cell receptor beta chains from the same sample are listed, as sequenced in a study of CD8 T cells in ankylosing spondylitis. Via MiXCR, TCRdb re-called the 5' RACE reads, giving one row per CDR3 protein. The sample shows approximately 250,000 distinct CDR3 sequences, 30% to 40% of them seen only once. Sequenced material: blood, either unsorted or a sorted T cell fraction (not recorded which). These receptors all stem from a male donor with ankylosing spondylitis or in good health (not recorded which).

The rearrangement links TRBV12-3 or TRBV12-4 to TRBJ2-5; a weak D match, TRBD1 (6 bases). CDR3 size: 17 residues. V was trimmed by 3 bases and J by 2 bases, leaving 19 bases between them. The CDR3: CASSFRSVRGKQETQYF. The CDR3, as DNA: TGTGCCAGCAGTTTTAGGTCGGTCAGGGGAAAACAAGAGACCCAGTACTTC.

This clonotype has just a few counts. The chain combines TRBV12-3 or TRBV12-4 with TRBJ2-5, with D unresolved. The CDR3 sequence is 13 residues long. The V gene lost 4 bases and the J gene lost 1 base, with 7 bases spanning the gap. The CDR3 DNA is TGTGCCAGCAGTTGGGCCCCCCAAGAGACCCAGTACTTC. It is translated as CASSWAPQETQYF.

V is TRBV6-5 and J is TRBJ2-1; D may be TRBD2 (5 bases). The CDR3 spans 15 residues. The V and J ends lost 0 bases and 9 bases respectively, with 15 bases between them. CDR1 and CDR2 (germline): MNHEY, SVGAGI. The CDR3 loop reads CASSYSDFFSGEQFF. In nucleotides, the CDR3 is TGTGCCAGCAGTTACTCGGACTTCTTCTCGGGTGAGCAGTTCTTC.

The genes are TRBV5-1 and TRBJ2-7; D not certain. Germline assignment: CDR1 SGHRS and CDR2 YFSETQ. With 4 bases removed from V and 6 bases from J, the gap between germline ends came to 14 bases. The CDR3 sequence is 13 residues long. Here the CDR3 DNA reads TGCGCCAGCAGCGCTACGGCCTCGTTCGAGCAGTACTTC. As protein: CASSATASFEQYF.

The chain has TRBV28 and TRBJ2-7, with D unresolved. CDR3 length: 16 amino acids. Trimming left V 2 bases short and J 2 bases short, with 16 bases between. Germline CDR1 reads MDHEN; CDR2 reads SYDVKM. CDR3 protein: CASSLSDTSFTYEQYF. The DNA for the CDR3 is TGTGCCAGCAGTTTAAGTGACACCAGTTTTACCTACGAGCAGTACTTC.

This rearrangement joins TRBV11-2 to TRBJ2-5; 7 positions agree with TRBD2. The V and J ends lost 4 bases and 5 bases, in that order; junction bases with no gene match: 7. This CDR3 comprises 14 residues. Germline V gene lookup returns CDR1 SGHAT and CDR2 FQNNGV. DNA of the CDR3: TGTGCCAGCAGCTCTTGGACTAGAGGGGAGACCCAGTACTTC. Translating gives CASSSWTRGETQYF.

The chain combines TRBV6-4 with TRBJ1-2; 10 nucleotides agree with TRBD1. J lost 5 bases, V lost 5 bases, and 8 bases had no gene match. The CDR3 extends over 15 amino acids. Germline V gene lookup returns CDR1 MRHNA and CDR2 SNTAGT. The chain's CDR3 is CASSPGTGAGYGYTF. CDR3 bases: TGTGCCAGCAGTCCCGGGACAGGGGCGGGGTATGGCTACACCTTC.

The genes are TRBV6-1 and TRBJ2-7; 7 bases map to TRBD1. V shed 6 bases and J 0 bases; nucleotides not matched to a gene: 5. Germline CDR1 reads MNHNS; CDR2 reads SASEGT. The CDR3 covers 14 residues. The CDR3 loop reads CASSPTGSSYEQYF. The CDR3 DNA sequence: TGTGCCAGCAGCCCGACAGGGAGCTCCTACGAGCAGTACTTC.

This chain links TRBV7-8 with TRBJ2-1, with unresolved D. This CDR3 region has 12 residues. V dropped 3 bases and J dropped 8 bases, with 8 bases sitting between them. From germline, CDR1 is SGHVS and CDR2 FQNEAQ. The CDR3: CASSFYWYEQFF. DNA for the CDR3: TGTGCCAGCAGCTTTTATTGGTATGAGCAGTTCTTC.